This TCR beta chain stems from a study of spatial heterogeneity in lung cancer. Study-wide background: Alpha-chain sequences were consistently detected less often than beta-chain sequences.

Noted time point: sample taken at primary tumor resection. Unsorted samples of tumor, nontumor lung or frozen PBMC had their whole RNA sequenced. Study-level points and caveats: There was tracking of ubiquitous and regional nonsynonymous mutations by the respective counts of ubiquitous and regional expanded TCRs. Tumors with more nonsynonymous mutations had more expanded intratumoral alpha and beta TCRs. The recorded estimate of tumor T cell coverage is 6% to 9% for alpha chains and 13% for beta chains.

This clonotype was seen many times. Its cognate antigen is unknown. TCRdb ran MiXCR on the 5' RACE reads and lists one entry per CDR3 protein. Of about 20,000 distinct CDR3 sequences in the sample, around 7% are singletons; the top ten hold 20% to 25%. The ends were cut back, 5 bases at V and 3 bases at J, with 11 bases in the middle. The CDR3 is 14 amino acids. Germline CDR1 and CDR2: SGHVT and SQSDAQ. The sample in question was lung tumor tissue, obtained at surgery. The chain couples TRBV7-4 to TRBJ1-5; D gene ambiguous. The TCR was taken from a female donor with early-stage non-small cell lung cancer. The CDR3 DNA follows: TGTGCCAGCAGCCGCCGGCCCGACAATCAGCCCCAGCATTTT. Residues: CASSRRPDNQPQHF.